This T cell receptor (beta chain) derives from a study of blood T cell repertoires in COVID-19 (dated by TCRdb to 2020 to 2021). About the full investigation: The collaborator samples originated in the United States, Italy and Spain and spanned the acute and convalescent phases of COVID-19. The prospective study material was composed of cDNA or gDNA derived from T cells, B-cell-depleted T cells, or PBMCs. Subjects who had been exposed to COVID-19, were actively infected with it, or had recovered from it provided the deeply sampled blood TCRbeta repertoires that made up the dataset. A freely available public database, intended as a resource for researchers studying the immune response to SARS-CoV-2, is where the repertoires were released. The samples were drawn from the first 160 participants of the ongoing ImmuneRACE study and from 1,254 subjects provided by 6 global collaborators. The sample metadata nearly always contained a de-identified subject ID, COVID-19 status, age in years and sex. HLA class I and class II types, where available, came from metadata supplied by the sample provider rather than from assay-based typing.

General study outcomes and caveats: How much clinical and demographic metadata was included differed by source and by participant, and the metadata was provided uncurated.

The collaborating institutions used their own protocols to collect whole blood in K2EDTA tubes. For TCRbeta analysis, collaborators shipped samples in one of three forms: frozen whole blood, isolated PBMCs, or DNA extracted from either of those sample types. For this clone: What antigen it recognizes has not been identified. One base away there is no much larger clone; base qualities are not given.

The immunoSEQ Assay, a bias-controlled multiplex PCR, was used to amplify TCRbeta CDR3 regions from genomic DNA. The paper's processing steps were these. The number of nucleated cells in each sample was estimated by amplification of reference gene primers within the assay. To quantify the absolute abundance of each unique TCRbeta CDR3 rearrangement, sequence reads were collapsed and filtered. For each sample, productive Simpson clonality was calculated as the square root of Simpson's diversity index over productive rearrangements. TCRdb took this table from immuneACCESS and kept in-frame rearrangements with V and J called. Such tables lack part of the clones; where checked against another copy, unresolved V genes explain under half of the gap, and the rest is unexplained. V, J and clone size are those of that table, while D and trimming were read from the DNA. The sample table holds about 220,000 clones, of which around 80% were seen once. About 13% of the sample is taken by the ten largest.

This TCR was sampled from a human donor in a cohort sampled during active COVID-19. The sequenced material came from peripheral blood.

The base sequence is TGTGCCAGCAGCCTTGACAGGGGGCTTAATGGCTACACCTTC. Its translation is CASSLDRGLNGYTF. The chain employs TRBV3-1 (or the pseudogene TRBV3-2) and TRBJ1-2; 10 middle bases align to TRBD1. CDR1 and CDR2 are drawn from the germline V gene (reference sequence): LGHDT, YNNKEL. The CDR3, cysteine through phenylalanine, is 14 amino acids long. This entry keeps only the CDR3 DNA: 42 bases, framed from base 1. After removal of 4 bases from V and 6 bases from J, the junction retains 5 bases not matched to a gene.